This entry features one TCR beta chain sequence. Generated by immunoSEQ multiplex PCR, the TCRdb table keeps only in-frame clones and is missing some. There are 200,000 or so clones in the sample; under 85% occur only once, and 15% to 20% lies in the top ten. This sample was included in a study of blood T cell repertoires in COVID-19. This CDR3 is built from 15 residues. From germline, CDR1 is SGHNT and CDR2 YYREEE (reference sequence). J lost 5 bases, V lost 4 bases, and 11 bases had no gene match. Sequenced: peripheral blood. This TCR derives from a man in his sixties with active or convalescent COVID-19. V and J are TRBV5-4 and TRBJ2-5; 7 bases fit TRBD1. The CDR3 is CASSTQGFNRETQYF. Written as DNA, the CDR3 is TGTGCCAGCAGCACACAGGGGTTTAACAGGGAGACCCAGTACTTC.